These 22 T cell receptor beta chains share one sample of origin, sequenced in a study of shared clonotypes between healthy human individuals. Profiled with immunoSEQ multiplex PCR; TCRdb holds only in-frame clones, not every one. The data hold 2 million to 2.5 million clones, with approximately 96% observed a single time. Sequenced material: naive CD4+ T cells sorted from blood. Stated subset: CD45RA+ positively selected. All receptors derive from a man between 18 and 35 years old in good health.

The chain couples TRBV29-1 to TRBJ1-2, with 7 nucleotides matching TRBD1. The CDR3 spans 14 residues. Germline trimming cut 6 bases from V and 5 bases from J; bases unmatched to any gene: 12. The germline CDR1 and CDR2 sequences are SQVTM and ANQGSEA. This CDR3 is CSVKQDRAGYGYTF. CDR3 nucleotide sequence: TGCAGCGTCAAACAAGACAGGGCGGGATATGGCTACACCTTC. Full variable domain (missing parts from reference TRBV29-1 and TRBJ1-2): SAVISQKPSRDICQRGTSLTIQCQVDSQVTMMFWYRQQPGQSLTLIATANQGSEATYESGFVIDKFPISRPNLTFSTLTVSNMSPEDSSIYLCSVKQDRAGYGYTFGSGTRLTVV.

This clone occurred a few times. Other nucleotide sequences from this sample produce the same CDR3. The chain recombines TRBV5-1 with TRBJ2-3; D is undetermined. Germline-derived CDR1 and CDR2 are SGHRS and YFSETQ. Trimming removed 4 bases from V and 0 bases from J, with 6 bases in between. The CDR3 spans 13 residues. DNA of the CDR3: TGCGCCAGCAGCGGAACTAGCACAGATACGCAGTATTTT. Protein sequence: CASSGTSTDTQYF.

Here the CDR3 DNA reads TGTGCCAGTAGTATTATGGTGAACACTGAAGCTTTCTTT. Its protein product is CASSIMVNTEAFF. The chain combines TRBV19 with TRBJ1-1; D is unresolved. V was clipped by 3 bases and J by 0 bases, with 5 bases between them. CDR3 length equals 13 residues. The germline CDR1 and CDR2 sequences are LNHDA and SQIVND (reference sequence). The full variable domain, with the rest looked up from reference TRBV19 and TRBJ1-1, is DGGITQSPKYLFRKEGQNVTLSCEQNLNHDAMYWYRQDPGQGLRLIYYSQIVNDFQKGDIAEGYSVSREKKESFPLTVTSAQKNPTAFYLCASSIMVNTEAFFGQGTRLTVV.

Turning to this clone: Other DNA sequences of this sample code for an identical CDR3. The rearrangement uses TRBV9 and TRBJ2-7, with 9 bases identical to TRBD1. Germline lookup yields CDR1 SGDLS and CDR2 YYNGEE. There are 15 residues in the CDR3. V lost 0 bases, J lost 2 bases, and 3 bases stayed unmatched. CDR3 bases: TGTGCCAGCAGCGTAGGCAGGACAGGGGCCTACGAGCAGTACTTC. It codes for CASSVGRTGAYEQYF.

This chain connects TRBV6-5 to TRBJ2-2; possible D gene TRBD2, 6 bases. V was trimmed by 5 bases and J by 9 bases, leaving 10 bases between them. CDR1 and CDR2 (germline): MNHEY, SVGAGI. This CDR3 comprises 12 residues. The CDR3, as DNA: TGTGCCAGCAGTCCGGCGGGACGGGAGCTGTTTTTT. It yields the protein CASSPAGRELFF.

This chain links TRBV2 with TRBJ2-5; possibly TRBD2 for D (5 bases). The CDR3 has 17 amino acids. Germline V CDR1 and CDR2: SNHLY, FYNNEI. The V and J ends lost 2 bases and 5 bases respectively, with 21 bases between them. CDR3 nucleotide sequence: TGTGCCAGCAGTGAAAAACCCCGGGGTGGAACAAGGGAGACCCAGTACTTC. This gives the protein CASSEKPRGGTRETQYF.

J is TRBJ1-5 and V is TRBV7-2; 7 bases agree with TRBD1. The germline V gene encodes CDR1 SGHTA and CDR2 FQGNSA. The CDR3 contains 15 residues. J lost 8 bases, V lost 0 bases, and 7 bases had no gene match. CDR3 region: CASSLAPGQREPQHF. DNA for the CDR3: TGTGCCAGCAGCTTAGCACCGGGACAGCGGGAGCCCCAGCATTTT.

This chain connects TRBV2 to TRBJ2-2; D is tentatively TRBD1 or TRBD2 (5 bases each). The CDR3 totals 13 residues. CDR1 is SNHLY and CDR2 is FYNNEI in the germline V gene. The V gene lost 4 bases and the J gene lost 4 bases, with 7 bases spanning the gap. CDR3 residues: CASSGGVTGELFF. CDR3 nucleotide sequence: TGTGCCAGCAGTGGAGGGGTCACCGGGGAGCTGTTTTTT. The full variable domain, rest sourced from reference TRBV2 and TRBJ2-2, is EPEVTQTPSHQVTQMGQEVILRCVPISNHLYFYWYRQILGQKVEFLVSFYNNEISEKSEIFDDQFSVERPDGSNFTLKIRSTKLEDSAMYFCASSGGVTGELFFGEGSRLTVL.

The rearrangement uses TRBV9 and TRBJ2-5; D is perhaps TRBD2 (6 bases). Per the germline V gene, CDR1 is SGDLS and CDR2 is YYNGEE. CDR3 length: 15 amino acids. V lost 0 bases, J lost 1 base, and 10 bases lay in between. CDR3 coding DNA: TGTGCCAGCAGCGTAGAGGGAGGTCCCCAAGAGACCCAGTACTTC. Amino acid sequence: CASSVEGGPQETQYF.

For this clone: Within the sample, other DNA sequences also encode this same CDR3. The J gene is TRBJ2-6, the V gene TRBV5-1, with no clear D. Germline V gene lookup returns CDR1 SGHRS and CDR2 YFSETQ. CDR3 length: 15 amino acids. V was shortened by 1 base and J by 0 bases, with 5 bases between the two germline ends. CDR3 nucleotides: TGCGCCAGCAGCTTGTCAGGCTCTGGGGCCAACGTCCTGACTTTC. Translated: CASSLSGSGANVLTF.

Regarding this clone: This same CDR3 is encoded by further DNA sequences in the sample. This chain uses TRBV28 with TRBJ1-2, with 7 bases that match TRBD1. CDR3 length: 13 amino acids. J lost 4 bases, V lost 6 bases, and 5 bases had no gene match. Germline V gene data show CDR1 as MDHEN and CDR2 as SYDVKM. In nucleotides, the CDR3 is TGTGCCAGCAGCCCGGACAGGTTCTATGGCTACACCTTC. Its translation: CASSPDRFYGYTF.

The chain is built from TRBV12-5 and TRBJ2-3, with D unresolved. This CDR3 is built from 13 residues. Germline assignment: CDR1 LGHNT and CDR2 FRNRAP. The V end lost 7 bases, the J end lost 0 bases, and 8 bases lay between the germline ends. CDR3 loop: CASVLFSTDTQYF. The CDR3 nucleotides are TGTGCTAGTGTCCTTTTTAGCACAGATACGCAGTATTTT.

J is TRBJ2-3 and V is TRBV5-1, with no clear D. The CDR3 covers 12 residues. The V gene lost 2 bases and the J gene lost 5 bases, with 6 bases spanning the gap. In germline, CDR1 is SGHRS, CDR2 YFSETQ. The CDR3 sequence: CASSFGLDTQYF. The CDR3 bases are TGCGCCAGCAGCTTCGGGTTAGATACGCAGTATTTT.

This clone appeared once. The rearrangement joins TRBV5-1 to TRBJ2-7, with TRBD1 matching 8 bases. CDR1 is SGHRS and CDR2 is YFSETQ in the germline V gene. With V trimmed by 4 bases and J by 3 bases, 6 bases remained unmatched. The CDR3 loop spans 14 amino acids. For the CDR3, the DNA is TGCGCCAGCAGCAACGACAGGGGAGGCTACGAGCAGTACTTC. Encoded protein: CASSNDRGGYEQYF.

The rearrangement uses TRBV6-5 and TRBJ2-1; 9 bases agree with TRBD2. Germline lookup yields CDR1 MNHEY and CDR2 SVGAGI. V was pared by 6 bases and J by 4 bases, with 7 bases of the junction left unmatched. The length of the CDR3 is 15 residues. This chain's CDR3 is CASRVWREGYNEQFF. CDR3 in DNA: TGTGCCAGCAGAGTCTGGCGGGAGGGTTACAATGAGCAGTTCTTC.

The chain links TRBV11-3 to TRBJ2-5, with D maybe TRBD1 (5 bases). Germline CDR1 is SGHNT and CDR2 is YENEEA. Trimming took 5 bases from V and 5 from J, leaving 12 bases between them. This CDR3 has 13 amino acids. The CDR3: CASSLGQAETQYF. Here the CDR3 DNA reads TGTGCCAGCAGCCTGGGGCAGGCGGAGACCCAGTACTTC. The full variable domain, its missing parts supplied by reference TRBV11-3 and TRBJ2-5, is EAGVVQSPRYKIIEKKQPVAFWCNPISGHNTLYWYLQNLGQGPELLIRYENEEAVDDSQLPKDRFSAERLKGVDSTLKIQPAELGDSAVYLCASSLGQAETQYFGPGTRLLVL.

The rearrangement links TRBV9 to TRBJ2-7, with 8 bases aligning to TRBD1. In germline, CDR1 is SGDLS, CDR2 YYNGEE. V was pared by 4 bases and J by 3 bases, with 6 bases of the junction left unmatched. The CDR3 totals 14 residues. CDR3 DNA sequence: TGTGCCAGCAGCCTCCGGGACAGGAGCTACGAGCAGTACTTC. Residues: CASSLRDRSYEQYF.

The rearrangement links TRBV2 to TRBJ2-6; D gene unclear. Germline loops: CDR1 SNHLY, CDR2 FYNNEI. Trimming stripped 10 bases from V and 0 bases from J, with 4 bases between. CDR3 length: 12 residues. CDR3 DNA: TGTGCCACCGCCTCTGGGGCCAACGTCCTGACTTTC. Its translation is CATASGANVLTF.

A remark on this clone: Other DNA variants within this sample encode the same CDR3. The gene calls are TRBV5-4 and TRBJ2-7; 8 nucleotides line up with TRBD1. With 4 bases clipped from V and 4 bases from J, the junction kept 7 bases outside the gene matches. Germline CDR1 SGHNT, CDR2 YYREEE (reference sequence). There are 14 residues in the CDR3. The CDR3 is CASSPGTGLYEQYF. The CDR3 DNA sequence: TGTGCCAGCAGCCCAGGGACAGGATTATACGAGCAGTACTTC.

The chain recombines TRBV11-1 with TRBJ1-2; D is undetermined. Germline V gives CDR1 SGHAT, CDR2 FQDESV (reference sequence). V was cut by 1 base and J by 8 bases, with 14 bases left in between. The CDR3 totals 14 residues. The CDR3 loop is CASSLEARAKGYTF. The CDR3 nucleotides are TGTGCCAGCAGCTTAGAGGCGAGGGCTAAAGGCTACACCTTC.

The rearrangement links TRBV28 to TRBJ1-2; D gene unclear. V gave up 3 bases and J gave up 6 bases, with 5 bases separating them. CDR1 and CDR2 (germline): MDHEN, SYDVKM. The CDR3 runs to 11 residues. The CDR3 loop reads CASSLINGYTF. The CDR3 DNA sequence: TGTGCCAGCAGTTTGATCAATGGCTACACCTTC.

The rearrangement uses TRBV2 and TRBJ2-7; the D is unclear. Germline loops: CDR1 SNHLY, CDR2 FYNNEI. V lost 7 bases, J lost 6 bases, and 10 bases lay in between. This CDR3 has 11 residues. This chain's CDR3 is CASKQASEQYF. CDR3 DNA sequence: TGTGCCAGCAAGCAGGCCAGCGAGCAGTACTTC.